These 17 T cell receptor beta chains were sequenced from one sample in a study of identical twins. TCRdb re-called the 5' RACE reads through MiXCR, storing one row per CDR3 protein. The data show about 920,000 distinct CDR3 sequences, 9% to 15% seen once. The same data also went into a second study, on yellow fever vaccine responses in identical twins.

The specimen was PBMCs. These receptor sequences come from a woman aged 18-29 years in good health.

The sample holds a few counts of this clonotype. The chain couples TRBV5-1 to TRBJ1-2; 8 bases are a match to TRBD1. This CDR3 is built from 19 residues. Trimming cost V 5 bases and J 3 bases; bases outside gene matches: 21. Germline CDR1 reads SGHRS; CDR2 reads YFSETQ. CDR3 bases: TGCGCCAGCAGTATTGAACCACGGGACAGGCGACAACCATACTATGGCTACACCTTC. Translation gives CASSIEPRDRRQPYYGYTF. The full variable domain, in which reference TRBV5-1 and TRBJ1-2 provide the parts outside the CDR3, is KAGVTQTPRYLIKTRGQQVTLSCSPISGHRSVSWYQQTPGQGLQFLFEYFSETQRNKGNFPGRFSGRQFSNSRSEMNVSTLELGDSALYLCASSIEPRDRRQPYYGYTFGSGTRLTVV.

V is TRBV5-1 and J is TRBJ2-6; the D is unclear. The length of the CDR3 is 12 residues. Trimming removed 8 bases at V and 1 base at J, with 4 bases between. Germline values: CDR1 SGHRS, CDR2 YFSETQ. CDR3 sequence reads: CASQSGANVLTF. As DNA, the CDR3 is TGCGCCAGTCAATCTGGGGCCAACGTCCTGACTTTC.

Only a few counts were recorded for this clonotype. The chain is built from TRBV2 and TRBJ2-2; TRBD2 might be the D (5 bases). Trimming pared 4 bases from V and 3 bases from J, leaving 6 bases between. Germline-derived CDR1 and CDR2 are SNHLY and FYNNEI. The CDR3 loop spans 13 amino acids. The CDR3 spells CASSGGYTGELFF. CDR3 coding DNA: TGTGCCAGCAGTGGCGGGTACACCGGGGAGCTGTTTTTT.

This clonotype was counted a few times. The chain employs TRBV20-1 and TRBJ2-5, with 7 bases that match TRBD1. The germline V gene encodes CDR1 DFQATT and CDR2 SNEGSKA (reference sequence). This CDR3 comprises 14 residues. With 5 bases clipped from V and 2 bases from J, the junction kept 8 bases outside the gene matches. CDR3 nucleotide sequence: TGCAGTGCTGCCGGACAGGTCCAGCAAGAGACCCAGTACTTC. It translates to CSAAGQVQQETQYF.

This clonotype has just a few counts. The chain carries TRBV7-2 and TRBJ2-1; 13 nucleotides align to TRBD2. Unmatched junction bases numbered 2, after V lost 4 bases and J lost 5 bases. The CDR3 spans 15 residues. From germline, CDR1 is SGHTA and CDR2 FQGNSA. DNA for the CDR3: TGTGCCAGCAGCTCCACTAGCGGGGGGGACAATGAGCAGTTCTTC. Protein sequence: CASSSTSGGDNEQFF.

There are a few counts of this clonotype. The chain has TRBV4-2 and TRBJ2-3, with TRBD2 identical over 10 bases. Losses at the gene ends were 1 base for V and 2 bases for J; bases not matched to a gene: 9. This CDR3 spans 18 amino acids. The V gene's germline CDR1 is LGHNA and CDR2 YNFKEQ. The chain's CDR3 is CASSQATVSGGPTDTQYF. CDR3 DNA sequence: TGTGCCAGCAGCCAAGCCACCGTTAGCGGGGGGCCCACAGATACGCAGTATTTT.

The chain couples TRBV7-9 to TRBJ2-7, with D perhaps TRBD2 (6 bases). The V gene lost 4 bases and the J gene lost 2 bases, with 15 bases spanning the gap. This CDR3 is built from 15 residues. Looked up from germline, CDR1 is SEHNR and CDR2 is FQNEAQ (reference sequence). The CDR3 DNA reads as TGTGCCAGCAGCTCCCTGCGGGAACGTCCCTACGAGCAGTACTTC. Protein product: CASSSLRERPYEQYF. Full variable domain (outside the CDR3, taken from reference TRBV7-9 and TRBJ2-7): DTGVSQNPRHKITKRGQNVTFRCDPISEHNRLYWYRQTLGQGPEFLTYFQNEAQLEKSRLLSDRFSAERPKGSFSTLEIQRTEQGDSAMYLCASSSLRERPYEQYFGPGTRLTVT.

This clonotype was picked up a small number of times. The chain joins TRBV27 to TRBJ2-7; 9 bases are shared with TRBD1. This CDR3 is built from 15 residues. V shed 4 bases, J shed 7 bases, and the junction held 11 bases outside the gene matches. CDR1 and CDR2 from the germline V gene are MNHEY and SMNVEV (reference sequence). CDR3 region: CASSSTGTGKVEQYF. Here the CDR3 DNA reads TGTGCCAGCAGTTCAACCGGGACAGGGAAGGTTGAGCAGTACTTC.

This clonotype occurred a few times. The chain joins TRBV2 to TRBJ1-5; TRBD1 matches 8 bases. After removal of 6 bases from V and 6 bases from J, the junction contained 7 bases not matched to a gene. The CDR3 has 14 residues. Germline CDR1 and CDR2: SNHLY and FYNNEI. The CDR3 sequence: CASRLDRGGQPQHF. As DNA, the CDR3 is TGTGCCAGCAGACTTGACAGGGGAGGTCAGCCCCAGCATTTT.

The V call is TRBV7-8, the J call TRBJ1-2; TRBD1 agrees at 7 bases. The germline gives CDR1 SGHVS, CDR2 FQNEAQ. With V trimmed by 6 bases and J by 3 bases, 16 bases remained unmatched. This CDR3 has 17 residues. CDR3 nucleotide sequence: TGTGCCAGCAGGCCAGTGGGAGGGGGCCAAAGGGACTATGGCTACACCTTC. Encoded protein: CASRPVGGGQRDYGYTF. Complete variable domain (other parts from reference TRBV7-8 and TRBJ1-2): GAGVSQSPRYKVAKRGQDVALRCDPISGHVSLFWYQQALGQGPEFLTYFQNEAQLDKSGLPSDRFFAERPEGSVSTLKIQRTQQEDSAVYLCASRPVGGGQRDYGYTFGSGTRLTVV.

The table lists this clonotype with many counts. The CDR3 loop is CASSLRGYEQFF. DNA of the CDR3: TGTGCCAGCAGTTTAAGGGGCTATGAGCAGTTCTTC. The V gene is TRBV12-3 or TRBV12-4, the J gene TRBJ2-1; a weak D match, TRBD1 (5 bases). The V and J ends lost 2 bases and 8 bases respectively, with 7 bases between them. The CDR3 runs 12 residues.

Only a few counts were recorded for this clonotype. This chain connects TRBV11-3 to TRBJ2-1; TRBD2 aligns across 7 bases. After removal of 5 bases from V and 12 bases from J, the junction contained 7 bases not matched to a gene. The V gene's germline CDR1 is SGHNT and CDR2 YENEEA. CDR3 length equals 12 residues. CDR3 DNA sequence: TGTGCCAGCAGCCTCTTTGGGGGGGTGCAGTTCTTC. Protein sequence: CASSLFGGVQFF.

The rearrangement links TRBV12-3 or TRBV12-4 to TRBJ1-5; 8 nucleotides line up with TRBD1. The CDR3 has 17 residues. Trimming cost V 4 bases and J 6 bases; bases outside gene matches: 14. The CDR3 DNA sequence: TGTGCCAGCAGTTCGTCCCGGACAGGGCAAGGGGGTCAGCCCCAGCATTTT. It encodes CASSSSRTGQGGQPQHF.

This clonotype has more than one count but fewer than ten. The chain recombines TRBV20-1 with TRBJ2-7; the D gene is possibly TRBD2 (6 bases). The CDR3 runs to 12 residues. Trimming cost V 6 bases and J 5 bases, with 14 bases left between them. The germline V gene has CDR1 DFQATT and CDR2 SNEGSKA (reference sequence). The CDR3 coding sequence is TGCAGTGCCGCAGGGAGGAACGACGAGCAGTACTTC. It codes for CSAAGRNDEQYF.

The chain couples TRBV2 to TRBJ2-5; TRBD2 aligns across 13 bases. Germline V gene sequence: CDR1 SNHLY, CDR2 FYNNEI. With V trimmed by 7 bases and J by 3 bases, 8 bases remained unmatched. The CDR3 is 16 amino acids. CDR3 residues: CASIGLAGDREETQYF. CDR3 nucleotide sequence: TGTGCCAGCATTGGACTAGCGGGAGATCGGGAAGAGACCCAGTACTTC.

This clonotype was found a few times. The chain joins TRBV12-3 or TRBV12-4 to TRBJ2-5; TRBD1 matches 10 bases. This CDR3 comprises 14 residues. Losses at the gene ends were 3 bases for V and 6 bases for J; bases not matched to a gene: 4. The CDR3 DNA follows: TGTGCCAGCAGTTTTGGGGGACAGGGGAAGACCCAGTACTTC. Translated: CASSFGGQGKTQYF.

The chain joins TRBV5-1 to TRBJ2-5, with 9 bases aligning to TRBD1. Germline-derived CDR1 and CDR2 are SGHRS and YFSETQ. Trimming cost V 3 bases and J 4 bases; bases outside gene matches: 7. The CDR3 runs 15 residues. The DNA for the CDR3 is TGCGCCAGCAGCTCGACAGGGGGGTGGGTAGAGACCCAGTACTTC. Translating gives CASSSTGGWVETQYF.